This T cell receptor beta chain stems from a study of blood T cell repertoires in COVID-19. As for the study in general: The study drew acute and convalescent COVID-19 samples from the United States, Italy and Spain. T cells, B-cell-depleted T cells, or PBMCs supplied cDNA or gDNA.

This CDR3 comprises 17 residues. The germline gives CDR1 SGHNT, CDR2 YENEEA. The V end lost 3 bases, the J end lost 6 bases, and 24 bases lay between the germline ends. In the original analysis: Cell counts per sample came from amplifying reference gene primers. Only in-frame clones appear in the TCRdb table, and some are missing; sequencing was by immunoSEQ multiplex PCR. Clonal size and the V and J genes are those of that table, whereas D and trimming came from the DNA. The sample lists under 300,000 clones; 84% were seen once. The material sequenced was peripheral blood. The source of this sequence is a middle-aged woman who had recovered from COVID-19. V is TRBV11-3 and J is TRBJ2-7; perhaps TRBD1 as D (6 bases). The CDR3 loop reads CASSLHAGDPFKSEQYF. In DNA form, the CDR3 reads TGTGCCAGCAGCTTGCATGCAGGGGACCCTTTTAAGTCCGAGCAGTACTTC. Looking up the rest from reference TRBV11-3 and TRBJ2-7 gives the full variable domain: EAGVVQSPRYKIIEKKQPVAFWCNPISGHNTLYWYLQNLGQGPELLIRYENEEAVDDSQLPKDRFSAERLKGVDSTLKIQPAELGDSAVYLCASSLHAGDPFKSEQYFGPGTRLTVT.